The table lists the clone carrying this TCR beta chain with a count of one. Its cognate antigen is unknown. cDNA serving as the sequencing template came from extracted, reverse transcribed RNA. Only in-frame clones appear in the TCRdb table, and some are missing; sequencing was by immunoSEQ multiplex PCR. The table includes some 170,000 clones, less than 75% detected once. The sample belongs to a study of CD8+ T cells in alopecia areata. Study-wide results and limits: Normal-skin resident alphabeta T cells also appear among scalp sample sequences.

The CDR3 has 10 residues. Germline values: CDR1 DFQATT, CDR2 SNEGSKA (reference sequence). Deletions cut 8 bases from V and 2 bases from J, with 5 bases between. Researchers picked out CD4+ and CD8+ T cells from PBMCs by sorting. The chain recombines TRBV20-1 with TRBJ2-3; D remains ambiguous. Sequenced here: CD8+ T cells sorted from blood, sampled at week 0. This clonotype originated in a human donor with alopecia areata. The DNA for the CDR3 is TGCAGTACCATCACAGATACGCAGTATTTT. It specifies CSTITDTQYF.